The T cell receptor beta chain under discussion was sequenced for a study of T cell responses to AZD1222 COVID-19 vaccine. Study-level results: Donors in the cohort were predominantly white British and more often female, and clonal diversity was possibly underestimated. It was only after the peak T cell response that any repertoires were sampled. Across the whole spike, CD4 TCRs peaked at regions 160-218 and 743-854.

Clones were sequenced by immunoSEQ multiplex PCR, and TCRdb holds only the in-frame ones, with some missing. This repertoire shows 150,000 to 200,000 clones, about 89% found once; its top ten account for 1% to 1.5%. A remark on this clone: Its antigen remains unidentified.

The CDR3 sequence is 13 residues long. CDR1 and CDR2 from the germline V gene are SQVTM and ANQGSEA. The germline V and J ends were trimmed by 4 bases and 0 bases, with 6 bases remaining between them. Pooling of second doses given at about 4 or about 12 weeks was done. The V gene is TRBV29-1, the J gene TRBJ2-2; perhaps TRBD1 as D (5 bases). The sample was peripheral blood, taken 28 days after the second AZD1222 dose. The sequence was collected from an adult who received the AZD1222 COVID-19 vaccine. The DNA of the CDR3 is TGCAGCGTTGCAGGGTCGAACACCGGGGAGCTGTTTTTT. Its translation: CSVAGSNTGELFF.